This is a list of T cell receptor beta chains from one sample in a study of control samples from healthy donors and cancer patients. Here immunoSEQ multiplex PCR was the method, and the copy in TCRdb shows in-frame clones only, minus some. The repertoire has about 44,000 clones, around 87% of them found once; the top ten carry roughly 10%. What was sequenced was PBMCs. The receptors shown here come from a woman aged 60 to 75 with lung cancer. Each CDR3 is given with its conserved first and last residue. D genes are given only for firm matches. Rows give clone size only sometimes, using once, few, many, or a class for an expanded clone.

abundance,j_gene,v_gene,d_gene,CDR3nt,CDR3aa
-,TRBJ2-2,TRBV24-1,TRBD2,TGTGCCACCAGTGAGGCGGGAGGAAGCGCCGGGGAGCTGTTTTTT,CATSEAGGSAGELFF
-,TRBJ1-6,TRBV27,TRBD1,TGTGCCAGCAGTGGCGACAGGGGGGGGAATTCACCCCTCCACTTT,CASSGDRGGNSPLHF
-,TRBJ2-7,TRBV4-1,-,TGCGCCAGCAGCCAACCAAGCGGAGGGGTCTACGAGCAGTACTTC,CASSQPSGGVYEQYF
-,TRBJ2-5,TRBV7-3,-,TGTGCCAGCAGCTTAAACTCAGGGGTGGAGACCCAGTACTTC,CASSLNSGVETQYF
-,TRBJ2-3,TRBV29-1,TRBD2,TGCAGCGTTGAGGGGGGTTTTAGCGGGAGCGGGGATACGCAGTATTTT,CSVEGGFSGSGDTQYF
-,TRBJ2-7,TRBV19,TRBD1,TGTGCCACCAGCCCCGGGACAGGGAGCGAGCAGTACTTC,CATSPGTGSEQYF
-,TRBJ1-1,TRBV5-1,-,TGCGCCAGCGGGGGGGACGTATGGACTGAAGCTTTCTTT,CASGGDVWTEAFF
once,TRBJ2-5,TRBV19,-,TGTGCCAGTAGTTCCCAACCGTTGACAGGCTGGGTCGAAGAGACCCAGTACTTC,CASSSQPLTGWVEETQYF
-,TRBJ2-6,TRBV4-2,-,TGTGCCAGCAGCGTAGAAGACTCTGGGGCCAACGTCCTGACTTTC,CASSVEDSGANVLTF
-,TRBJ2-7,TRBV28,-,TGTGCCAGCACCTTAACGGGGAGGGAGCAGTACTTC,CASTLTGREQYF
-,TRBJ1-2,TRBV29-1,-,TGCAGCGTTTTTACAGCCGATGGCTACACCTTC,CSVFTADGYTF
-,TRBJ2-1,TRBV15,-,TGTGCCACCAGCAGAGATTCCGGGGGCTCCTACAATGAGCAGTTCTTC,CATSRDSGGSYNEQFF
-,TRBJ1-4,TRBV29-1,TRBD1,TGCAGCGGGATGGACAGGGGGAATGAAAAACTGTTTTTT,CSGMDRGNEKLFF
-,TRBJ2-1,TRBV4-2,TRBD2,TGTGCCAGCAGCCAAGGCGGGAGAGGGTTTGGGACCTACAATGAGCAGTTCTTC,CASSQGGRGFGTYNEQFF
-,TRBJ1-1,TRBV7-9,-,TGTGCCAGCAGCTTGGGCGGCCGTCGAGAGGCTTTCTTT,CASSLGGRREAFF
-,TRBJ2-7,TRBV3-1/TRBV3-2,TRBD2,TGTGCCAGCAGCCCGGGGGGGAGCGAGCAGTACTTC,CASSPGGSEQYF
-,TRBJ2-1,TRBV11-3,TRBD2,TGTGCCAGCAGCTTCACGATAGCGGGAGCGGGGAATGAGCAGTTCTTC,CASSFTIAGAGNEQFF
-,TRBJ2-1,TRBV13,-,TGTGCCAGCAGCCTCCCCCCGACTATCAATGAGCAGTTCTTC,CASSLPPTINEQFF
-,TRBJ2-7,TRBV30,-,TGTGCCTGGACCCCGTCATCGATCGGGGTACGGGAGCAGTACTTC,CAWTPSSIGVREQYF
-,TRBJ2-3,TRBV2,-,TGTGCCAGCCGAGAACAGCTCTCAACGGATACGCAGTATTTT,CASREQLSTDTQYF
-,TRBJ1-4,TRBV5-1,TRBD1,TGCGCCAGCAGCTTGCATGCACAGGGGTTTGGTGAAAAACTGTTTTTT,CASSLHAQGFGEKLFF
-,TRBJ1-2,TRBV30,-,TGTGCCTGGAGTCCCCGGGGAGGGCAAATATCCTATGGCTACACCTTC,CAWSPRGGQISYGYTF
-,TRBJ2-1,TRBV28,-,TGTGCCAGCAGTTCCAGCAATGAGCAGTTCTTC,CASSSSNEQFF
-,TRBJ1-2,TRBV15,-,TGTGCCACCAGCAGAAACCTTCGGGATGGCTACACCTTC,CATSRNLRDGYTF
once,TRBJ1-1,TRBV7-9,TRBD1,TGTGCCAGCAGCTTAAGGGGGCCGAACACTGAAGCTTTCTTT,CASSLRGPNTEAFF
few,TRBJ2-7,TRBV6-5,-,TGTGCCAGCGAAGAGGACGGATTCTACGAGCAGTACTTC,CASEEDGFYEQYF
-,TRBJ1-3,TRBV11-2,-,TGTGCCAGCAGCTTAGCAGTCTTCTCTGGAAACACCATATATTTT,CASSLAVFSGNTIYF
-,TRBJ2-7,TRBV7-2,-,TGTGCCAGCAGCTTAAGGTCTCCGGGAAGCTACGAGCAGTACTTC,CASSLRSPGSYEQYF
-,TRBJ2-5,TRBV6-1,TRBD2,TGTGCCAGCAGTGAGGGTCAGACTAGCGGGATCCTCCAAGAGACCCAGTACTTC,CASSEGQTSGILQETQYF
-,TRBJ2-7,TRBV29-1,TRBD1,TGCAGCGTTGTTGAGGACAGGGCGTACGAGCAGTACTTC,CSVVEDRAYEQYF
-,TRBJ1-2,TRBV6-5,TRBD1,TGTGCCAGCACCGGACAGGGCTTAGGCTACACCTTC,CASTGQGLGYTF
-,TRBJ1-5,TRBV24-1,TRBD1,TGTGCCACCCAAAGCCGGGACAGGGGCAATCAGCCCCAGCATTTT,CATQSRDRGNQPQHF
-,TRBJ1-5,TRBV30,-,TGTGCCTGGCGCGGGGGGGTGGGGTATCAGCCCCAGCATTTT,CAWRGGVGYQPQHF
-,TRBJ2-1,TRBV5-1,-,TGCGCCAGCAGCCCGGTCACAGGGGAGGATGAGCAGTTCTTC,CASSPVTGEDEQFF
-,TRBJ2-5,TRBV13,-,TGTGCCAGCAGCTTCAGGGCTCAAGAGACCCAGTACTTC,CASSFRAQETQYF
-,TRBJ2-7,TRBV27,TRBD2,TGTGCCAGCACCGGACTAGCGGGAGGGCCCTACGAGCAGTACTTC,CASTGLAGGPYEQYF
-,TRBJ1-6,TRBV4-3,-,TGCGCCAGCAGCCAAGATTCGGGGATCTTGGGTGATTCACCCCTCCACTTT,CASSQDSGILGDSPLHF
-,TRBJ2-7,TRBV6-5,TRBD1,TGTGCCAGCACGGGGACAGGTCTCAACGAGCAGTACTTC,CASTGTGLNEQYF
-,TRBJ1-1,TRBV19,-,TGTGCCAGTAGCTTCTCCCCTGCCCAGGGCTATGCGAGTGAAGCTTTCTTT,CASSFSPAQGYASEAFF
-,TRBJ2-7,TRBV7-6,TRBD2,TGTGCCAGCAGCTTGGAGAATAGCGGGAGGCCGGGCGAGCAGTACTTC,CASSLENSGRPGEQYF
-,TRBJ1-1,TRBV5-6,-,TGTGCCAGCAGCCGGAGGATCACCGCCAACACTGAAGCTTTCTTT,CASSRRITANTEAFF
-,TRBJ2-1,TRBV7-3,TRBD1,TGTGCCAGCAGCTTAAATAGCCGGGACAGCTCCTACAATGAGCAGTTCTTC,CASSLNSRDSSYNEQFF
-,TRBJ2-5,TRBV7-6,TRBD1,TGTGCCAGCAGGAAACAGGGGGCTCAAGAGACCCAGTACTTC,CASRKQGAQETQYF
-,TRBJ2-3,TRBV27,-,TGTGCCAGCAGTTTAAATCTCGCAGATACGCAGTATTTT,CASSLNLADTQYF
-,TRBJ1-2,TRBV7-2,-,TGTGCCAGCAGCTCCCCCCGGACAGAGTTGCTTTATGGCTACACCTTC,CASSSPRTELLYGYTF
-,TRBJ2-3,TRBV19,-,TGTGCCAGTAGCCATCGCCCTAGCACAGATACGCAGTATTTT,CASSHRPSTDTQYF
few,TRBJ2-7,TRBV28,TRBD2,TGTGCCAGCAGTGGGGGGGACGGATCCTACGAGCAGTACTTC,CASSGGDGSYEQYF
-,TRBJ2-1,TRBV9,-,TGTGCCAGCAGCCCGCGGGACTTTCCCTACAATGAGCAGTTCTTC,CASSPRDFPYNEQFF
-,TRBJ1-1,TRBV3-1/TRBV3-2,-,TGTGCCAGCAGCCAAGCTATCGGCACTGAAGCTTTCTTT,CASSQAIGTEAFF
-,TRBJ1-5,TRBV27,TRBD1,TGTGCCAGCAGTTTACTCGGACAGGGGCCTTCCAATCAGCCCCAGCATTTT,CASSLLGQGPSNQPQHF
-,TRBJ2-1,TRBV3-1/TRBV3-2,-,TGTGCCAGCAGCCCCCGGGACTTCTCCTACAATGAGCAGTTCTTC,CASSPRDFSYNEQFF
-,TRBJ2-7,TRBV29-1,-,TGCAGCGTTGAATTCGAGTACGAGCAGTACTTC,CSVEFEYEQYF
-,TRBJ2-5,TRBV11-2,-,TGTGCCAGCAGCTTAGTCTGGCAGGGGGGAGAGACCCAGTACTTC,CASSLVWQGGETQYF
-,TRBJ2-3,TRBV7-9,TRBD1,TGTGCCAGCAGCCCTCCGGGACAGAGCACAGATACGCAGTATTTT,CASSPPGQSTDTQYF